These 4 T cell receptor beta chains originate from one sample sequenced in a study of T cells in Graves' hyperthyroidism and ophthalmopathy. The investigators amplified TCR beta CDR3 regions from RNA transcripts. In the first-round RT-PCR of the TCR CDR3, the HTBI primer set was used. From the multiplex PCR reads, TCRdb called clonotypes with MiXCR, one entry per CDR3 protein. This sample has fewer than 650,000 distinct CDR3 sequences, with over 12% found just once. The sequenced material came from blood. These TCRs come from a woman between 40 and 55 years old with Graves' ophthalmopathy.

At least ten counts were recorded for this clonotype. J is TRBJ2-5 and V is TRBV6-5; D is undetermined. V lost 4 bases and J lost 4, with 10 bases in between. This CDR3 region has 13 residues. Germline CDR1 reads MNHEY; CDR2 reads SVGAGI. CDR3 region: CASSSQARETQYF. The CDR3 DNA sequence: TGTGCCAGCAGTTCGCAGGCCAGAGAGACCCAGTACTTC.

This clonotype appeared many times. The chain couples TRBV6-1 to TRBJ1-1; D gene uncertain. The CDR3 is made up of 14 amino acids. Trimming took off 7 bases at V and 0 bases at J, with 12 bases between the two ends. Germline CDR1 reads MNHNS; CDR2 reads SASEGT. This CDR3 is CASKVGNLNTEAFF. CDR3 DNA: TGTGCCAGCAAGGTGGGCAATCTGAACACTGAAGCTTTCTTT.

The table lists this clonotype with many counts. CDR3 region: CATSEGDTGELFF. The CDR3 nucleotides are TGTGCCACCAGTGAAGGGGACACCGGGGAGCTGTTTTTT. The V gene is TRBV24-1, the J gene TRBJ2-2; D perhaps matches TRBD1 (5 bases). This CDR3 is built from 13 residues. Trimming stripped 4 bases from V and 3 bases from J, with 5 bases between. Germline V gene data show CDR1 as KGHDR and CDR2 as SFDVKD.

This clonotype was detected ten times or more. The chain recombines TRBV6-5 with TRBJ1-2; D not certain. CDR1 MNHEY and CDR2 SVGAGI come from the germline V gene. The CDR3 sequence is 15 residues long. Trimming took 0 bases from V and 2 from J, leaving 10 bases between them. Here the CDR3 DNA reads TGTGCCAGCAGTTACTCGACGGTTGAGAACTATGGCTACACCTTC. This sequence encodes CASSYSTVENYGYTF.